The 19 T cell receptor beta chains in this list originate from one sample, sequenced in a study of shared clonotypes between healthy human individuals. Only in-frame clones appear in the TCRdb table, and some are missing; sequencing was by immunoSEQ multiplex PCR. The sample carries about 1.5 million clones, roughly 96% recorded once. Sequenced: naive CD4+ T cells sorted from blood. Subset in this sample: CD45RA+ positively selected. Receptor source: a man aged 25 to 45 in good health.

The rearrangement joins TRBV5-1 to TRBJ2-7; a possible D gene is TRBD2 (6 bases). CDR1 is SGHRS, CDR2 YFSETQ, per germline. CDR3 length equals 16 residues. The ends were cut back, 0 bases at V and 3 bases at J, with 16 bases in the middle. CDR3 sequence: CASSLGGVPSGYEQYF. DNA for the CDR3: TGCGCCAGCAGCTTGGGCGGGGTCCCATCGGGCTACGAGCAGTACTTC.

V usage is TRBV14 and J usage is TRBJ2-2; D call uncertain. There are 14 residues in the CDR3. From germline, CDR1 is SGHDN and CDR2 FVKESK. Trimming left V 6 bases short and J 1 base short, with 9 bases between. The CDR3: CASSRQMNTGELFF. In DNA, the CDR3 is TGTGCCAGCAGTCGCCAGATGAACACCGGGGAGCTGTTTTTT. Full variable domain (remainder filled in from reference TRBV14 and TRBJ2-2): EAGVTQFPSHSVIEKGQTVTLRCDPISGHDNLYWYRRVMGKEIKFLLHFVKESKQDESGMPNNRFLAERTGGTYSTLKVQPAELEDSGVYFCASSRQMNTGELFFGEGSRLTVL.

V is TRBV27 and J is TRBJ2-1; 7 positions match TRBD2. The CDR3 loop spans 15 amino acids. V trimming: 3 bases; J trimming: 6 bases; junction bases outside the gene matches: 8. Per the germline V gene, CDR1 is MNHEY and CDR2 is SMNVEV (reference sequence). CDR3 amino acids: CASSLETGGTNEQFF. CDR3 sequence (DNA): TGTGCCAGCAGTTTGGAGACGGGGGGTACCAATGAGCAGTTCTTC.

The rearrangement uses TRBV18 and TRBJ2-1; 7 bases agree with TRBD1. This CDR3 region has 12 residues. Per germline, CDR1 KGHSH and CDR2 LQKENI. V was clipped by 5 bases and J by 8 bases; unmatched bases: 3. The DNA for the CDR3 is TGTGCCAGCTCAAGGGACAGCCATGAGCAGTTCTTC. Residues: CASSRDSHEQFF.

CDR3 coding DNA: TGTGCCAGCAGCCCTGCCTCGATAGATACGCAGTATTTT. Its protein is CASSPASIDTQYF. The V and J genes are TRBV11-3 and TRBJ2-3; unclear D gene. The CDR3 is 13 amino acids. Per the germline V gene, CDR1 is SGHNT and CDR2 is YENEEA. Trimming took off 5 bases at V and 5 bases at J, with 11 bases between the two ends.

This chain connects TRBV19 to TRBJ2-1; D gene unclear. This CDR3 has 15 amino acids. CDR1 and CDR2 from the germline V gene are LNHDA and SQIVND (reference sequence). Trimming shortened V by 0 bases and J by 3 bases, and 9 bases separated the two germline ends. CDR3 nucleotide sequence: TGTGCCAGTAGTATAGAGACGATATTCTACAATGAGCAGTTCTTC. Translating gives CASSIETIFYNEQFF.

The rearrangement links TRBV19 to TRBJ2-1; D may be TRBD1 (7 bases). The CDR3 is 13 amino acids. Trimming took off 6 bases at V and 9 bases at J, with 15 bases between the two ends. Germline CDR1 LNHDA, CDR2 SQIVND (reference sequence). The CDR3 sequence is CASSLGRGVEQFF. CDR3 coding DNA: TGTGCCAGTAGCCTGGGCAGGGGGGTTGAGCAGTTCTTC. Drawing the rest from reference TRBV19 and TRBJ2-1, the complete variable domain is DGGITQSPKYLFRKEGQNVTLSCEQNLNHDAMYWYRQDPGQGLRLIYYSQIVNDFQKGDIAEGYSVSREKKESFPLTVTSAQKNPTAFYLCASSLGRGVEQFFGPGTRLTVL.

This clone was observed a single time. The CDR3 nucleotides are TGCGCCAGCAGCCCCACCCCTGGTTCCCTCTACGAGCAGTACTTC. This translates into CASSPTPGSLYEQYF. This rearrangement joins TRBV5-1 to TRBJ2-7; D is unclear. Germline V CDR1 and CDR2: SGHRS, YFSETQ. This CDR3 is 15 amino acids long. Deletions cut 4 bases from V and 3 bases from J, with 17 bases between.

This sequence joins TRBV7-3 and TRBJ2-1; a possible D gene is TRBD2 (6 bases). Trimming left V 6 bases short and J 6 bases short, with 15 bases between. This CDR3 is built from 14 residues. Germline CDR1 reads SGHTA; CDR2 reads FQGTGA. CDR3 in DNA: TGTGCCAGCAGTATCGGGACTCCAAGCAATGAGCAGTTCTTC. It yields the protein CASSIGTPSNEQFF.

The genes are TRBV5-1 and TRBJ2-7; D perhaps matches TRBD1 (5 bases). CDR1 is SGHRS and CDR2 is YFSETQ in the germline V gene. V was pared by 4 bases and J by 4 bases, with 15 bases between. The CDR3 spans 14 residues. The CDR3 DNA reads TGCGCCAGCAGCCTCGGACACTCGGTGTACGAGCAGTACTTC. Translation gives CASSLGHSVYEQYF.

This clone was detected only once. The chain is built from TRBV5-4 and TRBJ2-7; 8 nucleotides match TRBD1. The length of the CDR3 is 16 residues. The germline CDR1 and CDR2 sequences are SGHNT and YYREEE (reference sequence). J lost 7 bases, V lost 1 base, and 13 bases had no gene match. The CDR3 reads CASSLPPGRGQVEQYF. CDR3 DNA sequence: TGTGCCAGCAGCTTGCCCCCCGGCAGGGGGCAGGTTGAGCAGTACTTC.

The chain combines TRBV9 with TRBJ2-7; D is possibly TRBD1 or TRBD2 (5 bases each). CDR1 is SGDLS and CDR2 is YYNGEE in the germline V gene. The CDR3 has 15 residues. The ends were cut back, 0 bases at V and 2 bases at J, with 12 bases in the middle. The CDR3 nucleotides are TGTGCCAGCAGCGTAGCCGGGACGGACACCTACGAGCAGTACTTC. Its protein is CASSVAGTDTYEQYF.

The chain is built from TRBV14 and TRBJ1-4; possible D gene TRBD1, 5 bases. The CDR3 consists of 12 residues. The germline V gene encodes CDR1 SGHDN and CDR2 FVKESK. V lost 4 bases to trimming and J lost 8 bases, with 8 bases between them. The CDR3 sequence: CASSPWGEKLFF. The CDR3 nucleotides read TGTGCCAGCAGCCCCTGGGGCGAAAAACTGTTTTTT.

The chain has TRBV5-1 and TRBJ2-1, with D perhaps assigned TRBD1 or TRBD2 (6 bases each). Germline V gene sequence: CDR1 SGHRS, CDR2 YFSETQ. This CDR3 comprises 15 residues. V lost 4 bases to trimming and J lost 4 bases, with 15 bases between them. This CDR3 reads CASSPEGGGYNEQFF. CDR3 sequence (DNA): TGCGCCAGCAGCCCCGAGGGGGGAGGATACAATGAGCAGTTCTTC.

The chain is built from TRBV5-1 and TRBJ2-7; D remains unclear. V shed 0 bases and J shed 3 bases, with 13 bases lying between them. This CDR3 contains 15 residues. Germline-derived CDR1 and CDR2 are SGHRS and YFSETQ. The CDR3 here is CASSLELDLGYEQYF. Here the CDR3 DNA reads TGCGCCAGCAGCTTGGAATTGGACCTGGGCTACGAGCAGTACTTC.

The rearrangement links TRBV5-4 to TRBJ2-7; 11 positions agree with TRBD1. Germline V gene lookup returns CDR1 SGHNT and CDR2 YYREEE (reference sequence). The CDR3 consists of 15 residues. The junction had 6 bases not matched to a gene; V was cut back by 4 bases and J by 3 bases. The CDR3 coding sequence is TGTGCCAGCAGCCAGGGACAGGGGGGTATCTACGAGCAGTACTTC. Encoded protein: CASSQGQGGIYEQYF.

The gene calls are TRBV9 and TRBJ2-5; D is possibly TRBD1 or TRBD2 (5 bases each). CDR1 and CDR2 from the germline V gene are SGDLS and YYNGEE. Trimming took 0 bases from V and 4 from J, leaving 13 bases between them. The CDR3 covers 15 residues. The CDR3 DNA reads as TGTGCCAGCAGCGTAGTCGGGGCAGGGCGAGAGACCCAGTACTTC. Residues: CASSVVGAGRETQYF.

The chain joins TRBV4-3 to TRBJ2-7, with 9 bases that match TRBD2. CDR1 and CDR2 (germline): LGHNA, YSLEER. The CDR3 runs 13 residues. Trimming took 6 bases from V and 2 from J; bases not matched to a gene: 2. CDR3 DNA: TGCGCCAGCAGTTTAGCGGGAGCCTACGAGCAGTACTTC. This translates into CASSLAGAYEQYF.

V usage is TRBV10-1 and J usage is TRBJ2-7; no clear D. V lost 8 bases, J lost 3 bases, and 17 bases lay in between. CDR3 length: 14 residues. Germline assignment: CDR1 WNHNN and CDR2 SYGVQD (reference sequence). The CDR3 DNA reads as TGCGCCAGCTCCGCGGATCAGGACGACTACGAGCAGTACTTC. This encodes CASSADQDDYEQYF.